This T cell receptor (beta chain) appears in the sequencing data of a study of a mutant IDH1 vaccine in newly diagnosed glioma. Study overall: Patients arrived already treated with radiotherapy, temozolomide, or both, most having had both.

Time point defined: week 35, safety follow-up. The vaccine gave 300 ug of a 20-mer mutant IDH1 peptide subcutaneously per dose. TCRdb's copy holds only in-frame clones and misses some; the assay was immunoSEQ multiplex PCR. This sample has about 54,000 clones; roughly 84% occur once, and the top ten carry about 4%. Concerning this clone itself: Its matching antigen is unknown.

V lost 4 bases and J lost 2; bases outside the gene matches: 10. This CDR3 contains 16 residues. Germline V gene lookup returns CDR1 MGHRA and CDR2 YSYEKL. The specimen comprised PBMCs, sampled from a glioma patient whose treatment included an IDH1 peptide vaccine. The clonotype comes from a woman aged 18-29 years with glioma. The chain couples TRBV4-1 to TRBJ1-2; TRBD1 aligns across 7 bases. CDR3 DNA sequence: TGCGCCAGCAGCCCCCCCCTACAGGGGAAAAACTATGGCTACACCTTC. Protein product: CASSPPLQGKNYGYTF.